A single sample is the source of the 15 T cell receptor beta chains below, sequenced in a study of cytomegalovirus exposure and HLA in healthy donors. Amplification used 60 Vbeta primers and 13 Jbeta primers. Sequenced by immunoSEQ multiplex PCR; TCRdb stores in-frame clones only, minus some. The sample shows over 150,000 clones, around 80% of them seen only once. The source material was PBMCs. All receptors come from a woman between 50 and 59 years old in good health and CMV-seropositive.

The chain combines TRBV19 with TRBJ2-6, with a weak D call TRBD1 (5 bases). The CDR3 has 20 residues. CDR1 and CDR2 from the germline V gene are LNHDA and SQIVND (reference sequence). The V end was cut by 1 base, the J end by 4 bases, with 23 bases between. The CDR3 region has the DNA TGTGCCAGTAGTATAGGAAGGGGTCGCTTCCTTACCTCGGGGGCCAACGTCCTGACTTTC. Translating it yields CASSIGRGRFLTSGANVLTF.

The chain links TRBV6-1 to TRBJ2-5; 10 nucleotides agree with TRBD2. The germline CDR1 and CDR2 sequences are MNHNS and SASEGT. The CDR3 spans 14 residues. Trimming removed 4 bases from V and 7 bases from J; junction bases left unmatched: 6. CDR3: CASSVSGGAWTQYF. The CDR3 bases are TGTGCCAGCAGTGTGAGCGGGGGGGCATGGACCCAGTACTTC.

V gene TRBV29-1 combines with J gene TRBJ2-7; D is perhaps TRBD2 (5 bases). Trimming cost V 3 bases and J 3 bases, with 9 bases left between them. The germline gives CDR1 SQVTM, CDR2 ANQGSEA. The CDR3 length is 12 residues. The CDR3 nucleotides read TGCAGCGTTGATGGAGGAAACTACGAGCAGTACTTC. Translated, it gives CSVDGGNYEQYF.

V and J are TRBV9 and TRBJ2-3; D perhaps matches TRBD2 (5 bases). CDR1 and CDR2 (germline): SGDLS, YYNGEE. The CDR3 contains 14 residues. The germline V and J ends were trimmed by 1 base and 4 bases, with 10 bases remaining between them. The CDR3, as DNA: TGTGCCAGCAGCGTACGTAGAGGGTCAGATACGCAGTATTTT. Amino acids: CASSVRRGSDTQYF.

This clone showed up just once. The V gene is TRBV6-1, the J gene TRBJ2-7; 9 nucleotides align to TRBD1. There are 14 residues in the CDR3. After removal of 6 bases from V and 1 base from J, the junction contained 4 bases not matched to a gene. The V gene's germline CDR1 is MNHNS and CDR2 SASEGT. The CDR3 DNA is TGTGCCAGCAGGGGAGGACAGGGGTCCTACGAGCAGTACTTC. Protein: CASRGGQGSYEQYF.

Concerning this clone: At one of its ends the junction is not consistent with the germline gene, which may arise from a read error. This rearrangement joins TRBV7-7 to TRBJ2-3; perhaps TRBD1 as D (6 bases). The length of the CDR3 is 14 residues. Germline V CDR1 and CDR2: SSHAT, FNYEAQ (reference sequence). The CDR3 sequence is CASSSTGFTDTQYF. CDR3 bases: TGTGCTAGCAGCTCTACAGGGTTCACAGATACGCAGTATTTT.

The V and J genes are TRBV4-3 and TRBJ1-2; TRBD1 might be the D (5 bases). V gave up 4 bases and J gave up 6 bases, with 12 bases separating them. From germline, CDR1 is LGHNA and CDR2 YSLEER. The CDR3 totals 13 residues. The CDR3 DNA sequence: TGCGCCAGCAGCCCACGGGGGAGAGATGGCTACACCTTC. Translating gives CASSPRGRDGYTF.

The V gene is TRBV6-5, the J gene TRBJ2-7; 11 nucleotides align to TRBD1. The CDR3 length is 14 residues. J lost 7 bases, V lost 6 bases, and 8 bases had no gene match. Germline assignment: CDR1 MNHEY and CDR2 SVGAGI. Here the CDR3 DNA reads TGTGCCAGCAGCATAGGGACAGGGGGGACGGAGCAGTACTTC. It specifies CASSIGTGGTEQYF.

The J gene is TRBJ1-2, the V gene TRBV11-2, with D unresolved. Trimming cost V 1 base and J 1 base, with 10 bases left between them. Germline V gives CDR1 SGHAT, CDR2 FQNNGV. The CDR3 length is 15 residues. The DNA for the CDR3 is TGTGCCAGCAGCTTAGCCCCCGGAGGTAACTATGGCTACACCTTC. Translated: CASSLAPGGNYGYTF.

The DNA for the CDR3 is TGTGCCAGCTCACCACCATATGGCGGTAACTATGGCTACACCTTC. It specifies CASSPPYGGNYGYTF. The chain recombines TRBV18 with TRBJ1-2; no clear D gene. Deletions cut 0 bases from V and 1 base from J, with 9 bases between. Germline V gives CDR1 KGHSH, CDR2 LQKENI. CDR3 size: 15 residues.

The rearrangement uses TRBV7-2 and TRBJ2-2; weak D call: TRBD1 (6 bases). Trimming removed 5 bases at V and 8 bases at J, with 9 bases between. Germline V gives CDR1 SGHTA, CDR2 FQGNSA. The CDR3 sequence is 12 residues long. For the CDR3, the DNA is TGTGCCAGCAGCCCACAGGGTGGGGAGCTGTTTTTT. This codes for CASSPQGGELFF.

The chain recombines TRBV4-3 with TRBJ2-7; 8 nucleotides align to TRBD1. CDR1 and CDR2 from the germline V gene are LGHNA and YSLEER. V shed 2 bases, J shed 4 bases, and the junction held 10 bases outside the gene matches. The CDR3 runs 16 residues. The CDR3 DNA reads as TGCGCCAGCAGCCAATTTCACGGCCAGGGGGCTTACGAGCAGTACTTC. It encodes CASSQFHGQGAYEQYF.

The chain is built from TRBV19 and TRBJ1-4, with TRBD1 matching over 10 bases. V lost 5 bases, J lost 5 bases, and 5 bases stayed unmatched. Germline-derived CDR1 and CDR2 are LNHDA and SQIVND (reference sequence). The length of the CDR3 is 15 residues. This CDR3 reads CASSSRTGGNEKLFF. CDR3 bases: TGTGCCAGTAGTTCGCGGACAGGGGGAAATGAAAAACTGTTTTTT.

Note on this clone: Its ends do not fully match the called genes, so a read error is possible. The V gene is TRBV7-9, the J gene TRBJ1-4; TRBD1 agrees at 8 bases. This CDR3 is 14 amino acids long. The germline V gene has CDR1 SEHNR and CDR2 FQNEAQ (reference sequence). The CDR3 spells CSSSLDRGNEKLFF. DNA for the CDR3: TGTTCCAGCAGCCTCGACAGGGGTAATGAAAAACTGTTTTTT.

The rearrangement joins TRBV16 to TRBJ1-2; 8 bases fit TRBD1. Trimming cost V 2 bases and J 4 bases; bases outside gene matches: 6. This CDR3 contains 15 residues. Germline loops: CDR1 KGHSY, CDR2 FQNENV. The CDR3 here is CASSQLQGAAYGYTF. DNA for the CDR3: TGTGCCAGCAGCCAACTTCAGGGGGCCGCCTATGGCTACACCTTC.